These T cell receptor beta chains were read from a single sample in a study of T cell repertoires in cytomegalovirus infection. One entry per CDR3 protein results from TCRdb running MiXCR on the reads. Of about 260,000 distinct CDR3 sequences detected, roughly an eighth appear once; the ten largest clones hold 7.5% to 10%. Source material: PBMCs. These receptor sequences come from a human donor in good health (CMV status not recorded). Some clones in this sample may be carry-over from other donors' samples. Each CDR3 is given with its conserved first and last residue. The D gene is left open where the match is weak. For some rows the clone size is stated as once, few or many, or as a class when expanded; others skip it.

d_call,cdr3_length,v_call,j_call,clone_size,cdr3_aa,cdr3_nt
-,13,TRBV6-1,TRBJ2-7,many,CASSYSGSYEQYF,TGTGCCAGCAGTTACTCTGGGAGCTACGAGCAGTACTTC
TRBD2,14,TRBV7-6,TRBJ2-7,many,CASSSVAGAGEQYF,TGTGCCAGCAGCTCCGTAGCGGGAGCAGGCGAGCAGTACTTC
TRBD2,14,TRBV7-2,TRBJ2-7,many,CASSLGGGTYEQYF,TGTGCCAGCAGCTTAGGCGGGGGGACCTACGAGCAGTACTTC
TRBD1,17,TRBV11-2,TRBJ2-5,many,CASSPGTGGPRQETQYF,TGTGCCAGCAGTCCCGGGACAGGGGGCCCGAGGCAAGAGACCCAGTACTTC
-,18,TRBV7-2,TRBJ2-7,many,CASSLPRGGEILGKEQYF,TGTGCCAGCAGCTTACCGAGGGGGGGAGAGATTCTTGGGAAGGAGCAGTACTTC
TRBD1,16,TRBV7-2,TRBJ2-3,many,CASSFRDRGRSDTQYF,TGTGCCAGCAGCTTTAGGGACAGGGGGCGCTCAGATACGCAGTATTTT
-,11,TRBV7-9,TRBJ1-1,many,CASTSSAEAFF,TGTGCCAGCACCTCAAGCGCGGAAGCTTTCTTT
TRBD2,14,TRBV20-1,TRBJ2-1,few,CSASLLAGNNEQFF,TGCAGTGCTAGTCTACTAGCGGGAAACAATGAGCAGTTCTTC
-,13,TRBV12-3/TRBV12-4,TRBJ1-2,many,CASSLLRGIGYTF,TGTGCCAGCAGTTTACTTCGGGGAATTGGCTACACCTTC
TRBD2,17,TRBV7-2,TRBJ2-7,many,CASSQNILAGVKYEQYF,TGTGCCAGCAGTCAAAATATACTAGCGGGAGTTAAGTACGAGCAGTACTTC
-,15,TRBV7-2,TRBJ2-7,many,CASSTTLLGSYEQYF,TGTGCCAGCAGCACCACCTTGTTAGGATCCTACGAGCAGTACTTC
-,14,TRBV20-1,TRBJ1-1,few,CSALRKVQGTEAFF,TGCAGTGCGCTGAGAAAAGTACAGGGAACTGAAGCTTTCTTT
-,15,TRBV7-9,TRBJ2-5,-,CASSLGLQGEETQYF,TGTGCCAGCAGCTTAGGATTACAGGGTGAGGAGACCCAGTACTTC
-,14,TRBV7-2,TRBJ2-1,many,CASSPGPTRDEQFF,TGTGCCAGCAGCCCCGGTCCGACACGGGATGAGCAGTTCTTC
TRBD2,16,TRBV18,TRBJ2-5,-,CASSADSGGYQETQYF,TGTGCCAGCTCAGCTGACTCCGGGGGGTACCAAGAGACCCAGTACTTC
-,14,TRBV28,TRBJ1-5,many,CASSLSGLEQPQHF,TGTGCCAGCAGTTTATCGGGGCTCGAGCAGCCCCAGCATTTT
TRBD2,21,TRBV5-1,TRBJ2-2,-,CASSWSPPGLAGGTNTGELFF,TGCGCCAGCAGCTGGAGCCCTCCGGGACTAGCGGGAGGAACGAACACCGGGGAGCTGTTTTTT
TRBD1,15,TRBV11-1,TRBJ2-2,few,CASSLGDRESGELFF,TGTGCCAGCAGTTTGGGGGACAGGGAATCCGGGGAGCTGTTTTTT
-,16,TRBV7-2,TRBJ1-3,many,CASSLEVGGSGNTIYF,TGTGCCAGCAGCTTAGAAGTTGGGGGCTCTGGAAACACCATATATTTT
TRBD1,15,TRBV5-1,TRBJ1-1,-,CASSLEGARNTEAFF,TGCGCCAGCAGCTTGGAGGGGGCGAGAAACACTGAAGCTTTCTTT
TRBD1,15,TRBV5-1,TRBJ1-2,-,CASSLSTDRGTGYTF,TGCGCCAGCAGCTTGTCGACGGACAGGGGGACTGGCTACACCTTC
-,13,TRBV7-2,TRBJ1-5,many,CASSLDRTRPQHF,TGTGCCAGCAGCTTAGACAGGACGAGGCCCCAGCATTTT
TRBD2,19,TRBV5-5,TRBJ2-1,many,CASSLVLAGGPLFYNEQFF,TGTGCCAGCAGCTTGGTACTAGCGGGAGGCCCTTTGTTCTACAATGAGCAGTTCTTC
TRBD2,15,TRBV10-3,TRBJ2-7,many,CAISQTSGPSYEQYF,TGTGCCATCAGCCAAACTAGCGGACCATCCTACGAGCAGTACTTC
TRBD1,15,TRBV7-2,TRBJ2-7,many,CASTIRQGGSYEQYF,TGTGCCAGCACCATAAGACAGGGCGGATCCTACGAGCAGTACTTC
-,15,TRBV20-1,TRBJ2-2,few,CSAAPGRDRTGELFF,TGCAGTGCGGCCCCCGGGCGGGATCGCACCGGGGAGCTGTTTTTT
-,16,TRBV19,TRBJ2-4,few,CASSLGHVLDYNIQYF,TGTGCCAGTAGTCTTGGACACGTTTTGGATTATAACATTCAGTACTTC
-,14,TRBV20-1,TRBJ1-2,-,CSAGETGIHYGYTF,TGCAGTGCTGGGGAGACAGGAATCCACTATGGCTACACCTTC
-,17,TRBV6-5,TRBJ1-2,few,CASSSTALDQVWYGYTF,TGTGCCAGCAGCTCGACTGCCCTTGACCAGGTTTGGTATGGCTACACCTTC
-,12,TRBV11-2,TRBJ2-2,-,CASSIGVGELFF,TGTGCCAGCAGTATCGGGGTGGGGGAGCTGTTTTTT
-,13,TRBV7-2,TRBJ1-6,many,CASSSITDSPLHF,TGTGCCAGCAGCTCGATTACAGATTCACCCCTCCACTTT
-,15,TRBV5-1,TRBJ1-1,many,CASSLGPGSDTEAFF,TGCGCCAGCAGCTTGGGTCCAGGTTCGGACACTGAAGCTTTCTTT
TRBD1,14,TRBV4-3,TRBJ1-2,-,CASSHPGQVWSYTF,TGCGCCAGCAGCCACCCGGGACAGGTGTGGAGCTACACCTTC
TRBD1,15,TRBV5-1,TRBJ2-7,-,CASSSAPGQGYEQYF,TGCGCCAGCAGCTCCGCTCCCGGACAGGGCTACGAGCAGTACTTC
-,14,TRBV7-9,TRBJ1-2,many,CASRRLGLNYGYTF,TGTGCCAGCAGAAGGCTCGGACTAAACTATGGCTACACCTTC
TRBD1,16,TRBV5-6,TRBJ2-7,-,CASSLRTGTGVYEQYF,TGTGCCAGCAGCTTGCGCACCGGGACAGGGGTCTACGAGCAGTACTTC
TRBD1,14,TRBV7-2,TRBJ1-5,many,CASSLQGANQPQHF,TGTGCCAGCAGCTTACAGGGGGCCAATCAGCCCCAGCATTTT
-,14,TRBV20-1,TRBJ1-5,few,CSAREDEGGQPQHF,TGCAGTGCTAGAGAGGATGAGGGAGGTCAGCCCCAGCATTTT
-,14,TRBV27,TRBJ1-4,-,CASSWVGGDGKLFF,TGTGCCAGCAGTTGGGTAGGGGGGGACGGAAAACTGTTTTTT
TRBD1,15,TRBV6-5,TRBJ1-2,-,CASSYGGQGGDGYTF,TGTGCCAGCAGTTACGGAGGACAGGGTGGGGACGGCTACACCTTC
TRBD1,15,TRBV4-1,TRBJ2-2,-,CASSHSQGARGELFF,TGCGCCAGCAGCCACTCCCAGGGGGCGCGTGGGGAGCTGTTTTTT
TRBD2,16,TRBV20-1,TRBJ2-1,few,CSASGSASGSENEQFF,TGCAGTGCTAGTGGTTCCGCTAGCGGGAGTGAAAATGAGCAGTTCTTC
TRBD1,13,TRBV5-5,TRBJ2-2,medium-sized,CASSLQGSGELFF,TGTGCCAGCAGTTTACAGGGGTCCGGGGAGCTGTTTTTT
TRBD2,15,TRBV7-2,TRBJ2-3,many,CASSSGLATTDTQYF,TGTGCCAGCAGCTCAGGACTAGCGACAACAGATACGCAGTATTTT